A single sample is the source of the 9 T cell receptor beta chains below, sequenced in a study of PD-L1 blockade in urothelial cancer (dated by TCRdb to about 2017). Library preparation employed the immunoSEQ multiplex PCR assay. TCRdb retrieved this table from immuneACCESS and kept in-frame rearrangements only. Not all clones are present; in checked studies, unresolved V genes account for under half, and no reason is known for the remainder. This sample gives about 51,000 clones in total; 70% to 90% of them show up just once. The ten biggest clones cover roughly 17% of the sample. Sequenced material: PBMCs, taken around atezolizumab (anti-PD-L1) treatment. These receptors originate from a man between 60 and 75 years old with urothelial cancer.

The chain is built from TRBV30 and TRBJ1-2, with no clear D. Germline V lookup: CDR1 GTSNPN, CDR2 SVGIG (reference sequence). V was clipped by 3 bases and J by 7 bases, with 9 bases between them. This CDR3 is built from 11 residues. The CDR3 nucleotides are TGTGCCTGGAGGGAGTTGGGTGGCTACACCTTC. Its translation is CAWRELGGYTF.

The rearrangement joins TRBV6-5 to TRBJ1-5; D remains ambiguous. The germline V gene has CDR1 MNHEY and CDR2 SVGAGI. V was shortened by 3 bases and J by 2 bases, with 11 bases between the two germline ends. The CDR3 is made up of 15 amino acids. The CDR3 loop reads CASSYSGFGNQPQHF. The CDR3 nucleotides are TGTGCCAGCAGTTATTCGGGTTTTGGCAATCAGCCCCAGCATTTT.

This CDR3 reads CASSSRDILNTEAFF. For the CDR3, the DNA is TGTGCCAGCAGCTCCCGGGACATCCTAAACACTGAAGCTTTCTTT. The chain couples TRBV5-6 to TRBJ1-1; weak D call: TRBD1 (6 bases). This CDR3 comprises 15 residues. Trimming removed 3 bases from V and 2 bases from J, with 14 bases in between. Looked up from germline, CDR1 is SGHDT and CDR2 is YYEEEE.

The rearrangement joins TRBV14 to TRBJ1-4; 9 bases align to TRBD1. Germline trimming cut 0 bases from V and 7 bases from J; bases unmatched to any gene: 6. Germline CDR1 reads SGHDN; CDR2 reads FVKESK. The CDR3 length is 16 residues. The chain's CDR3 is CASSQDLGQGGEKLFF. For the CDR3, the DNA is TGTGCCAGCAGCCAAGATTTGGGACAGGGTGGTGAAAAACTGTTTTTT.

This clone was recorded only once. The DNA for the CDR3 is TGTGCCAGCAGTTACTTCCAGGCTTCGGAGACCCAGTACTTC. Protein sequence: CASSYFQASETQYF. The J gene is TRBJ2-5, the V gene TRBV6-5; no reliable D call. Trimming pared 1 base from V and 5 bases from J, leaving 11 bases between. The CDR3 extends over 14 amino acids. Germline loops: CDR1 MNHEY, CDR2 SVGAGI.

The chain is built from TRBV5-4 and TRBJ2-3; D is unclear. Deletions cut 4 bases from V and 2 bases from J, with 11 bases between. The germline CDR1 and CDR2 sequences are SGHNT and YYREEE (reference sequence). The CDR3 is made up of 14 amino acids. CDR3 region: CASSPRENTDTQYF. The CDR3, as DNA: TGTGCCAGCAGCCCCCGAGAGAACACAGATACGCAGTATTTT.

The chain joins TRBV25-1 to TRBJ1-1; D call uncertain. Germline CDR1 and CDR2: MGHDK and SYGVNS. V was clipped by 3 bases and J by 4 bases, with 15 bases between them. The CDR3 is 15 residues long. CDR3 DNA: TGTGCCAGCAGTGAGCCCCGCGGGCTCTTCACTGAAGCTTTCTTT. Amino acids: CASSEPRGLFTEAFF.

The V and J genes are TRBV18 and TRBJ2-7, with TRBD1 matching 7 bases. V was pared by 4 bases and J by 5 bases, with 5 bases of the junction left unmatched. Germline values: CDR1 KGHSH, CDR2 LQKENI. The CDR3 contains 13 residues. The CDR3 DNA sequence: TGTGCCAGCTCACGAGACAGGGCCGACGAGCAGTACTTC. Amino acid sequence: CASSRDRADEQYF.

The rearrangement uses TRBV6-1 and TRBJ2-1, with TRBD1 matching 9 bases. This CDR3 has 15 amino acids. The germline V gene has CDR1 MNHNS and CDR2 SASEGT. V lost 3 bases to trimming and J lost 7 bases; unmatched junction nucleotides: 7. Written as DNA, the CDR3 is TGTGCCAGCAGTGAGAGCGGGACAGGGCGGAATGAGCAGTTCTTC. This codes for CASSESGTGRNEQFF.